These 3 T cell receptor beta chains were all obtained from the same sample, sequenced in a study of long-term antiretroviral therapy in people with HIV. The libraries were made with immunoSEQ v3.0 at survey level. Sequencing used immunoSEQ multiplex PCR; TCRdb keeps in-frame clones, though not all of them. This sample has around 20,000 clones; around nine tenths occur once, and the top ten carry around 8%. This material consisted of unsorted PBMCs, taken 0.2 years before starting antiretroviral therapy. These receptors were taken from a man between 18 and 29 years old with HIV.

In DNA, the CDR3 is TGTGCCAGCAGCCGTTCAGGTAGCAATCAGCCCCAGCATTTT. It encodes CASSRSGSNQPQHF. J is TRBJ1-5 and V is TRBV4-2; D remains ambiguous. V lost 4 bases to trimming and J lost 0 bases, with 7 bases between them. This CDR3 is 14 amino acids long. Germline V gene lookup returns CDR1 LGHNA and CDR2 YNFKEQ.

The rearrangement joins TRBV11-2 to TRBJ2-2; D is unresolved. CDR3 length: 13 residues. The germline V and J ends were trimmed by 4 bases and 0 bases, with 3 bases remaining between them. Germline V gene lookup returns CDR1 SGHAT and CDR2 FQNNGV. The CDR3 loop is CASSYTNTGELFF. CDR3 bases: TGTGCCAGCAGCTACACGAACACCGGGGAGCTGTTTTTT.

Here the CDR3 reads CASSRTSGGTQFF. CDR3 DNA sequence: TGTGCCAGCAGCCGCACTAGCGGGGGGACTCAGTTCTTC. The chain recombines TRBV6-5 with TRBJ2-1; 12 bases match TRBD2. The CDR3 loop spans 13 amino acids. Germline CDR1 MNHEY, CDR2 SVGAGI. The J segment lost 13 bases and the V segment lost 6 bases, leaving 7 bases of the junction unmatched.